The TCR beta chain under discussion was sequenced for a study of PD-L1 blockade in urothelial cancer. Germline V gene sequence: CDR1 MNHNS, CDR2 SASEGT. The CDR3 consists of 13 residues. Trimming took off 7 bases at V and 0 bases at J, with 9 bases between the two ends. This clone was found a few times. The data were produced by immunoSEQ multiplex PCR, yet TCRdb's version contains in-frame clones alone and is incomplete. The table has approximately 39,000 clones, around 89% seen once. The sample in question was PBMCs, obtained around atezolizumab (anti-PD-L1) treatment. The sequence was collected from a man in his 60s with urothelial cancer. The chain links TRBV6-1 to TRBJ1-1, with D hard to call. CDR3 nucleotides: TGTGCCAGCAAAGCCATCTTGAACACTGAAGCTTTCTTT. Translated: CASKAILNTEAFF.